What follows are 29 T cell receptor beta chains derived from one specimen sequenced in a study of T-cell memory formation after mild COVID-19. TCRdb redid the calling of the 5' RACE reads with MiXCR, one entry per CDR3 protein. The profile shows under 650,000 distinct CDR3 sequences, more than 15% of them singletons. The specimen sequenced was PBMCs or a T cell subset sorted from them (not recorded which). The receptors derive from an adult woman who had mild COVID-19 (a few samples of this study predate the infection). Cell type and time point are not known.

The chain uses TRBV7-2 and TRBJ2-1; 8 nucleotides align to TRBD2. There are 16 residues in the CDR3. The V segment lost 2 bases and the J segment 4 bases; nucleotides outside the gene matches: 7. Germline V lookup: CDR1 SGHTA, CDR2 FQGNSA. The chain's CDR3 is CASSLNAGGLYNEQFF. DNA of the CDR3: TGTGCCAGCAGCTTAAACGCGGGGGGACTTTACAATGAGCAGTTCTTC.

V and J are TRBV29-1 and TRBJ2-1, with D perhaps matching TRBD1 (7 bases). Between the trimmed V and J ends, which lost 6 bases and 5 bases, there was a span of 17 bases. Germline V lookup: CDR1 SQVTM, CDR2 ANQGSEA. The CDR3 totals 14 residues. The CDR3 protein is CSVGPGDSDNEQFF. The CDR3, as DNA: TGCAGCGTAGGTCCGGGGGACAGTGACAATGAGCAGTTCTTC.

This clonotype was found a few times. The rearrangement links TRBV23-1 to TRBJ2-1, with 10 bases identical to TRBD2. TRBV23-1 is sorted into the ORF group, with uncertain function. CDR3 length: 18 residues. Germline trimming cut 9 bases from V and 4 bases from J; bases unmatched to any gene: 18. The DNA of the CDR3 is TGCGCCAGTTTATGGCGGCTAGCGGGGGAACAGGTGTACAATGAGCAGTTCTTC. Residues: CASLWRLAGEQVYNEQFF.

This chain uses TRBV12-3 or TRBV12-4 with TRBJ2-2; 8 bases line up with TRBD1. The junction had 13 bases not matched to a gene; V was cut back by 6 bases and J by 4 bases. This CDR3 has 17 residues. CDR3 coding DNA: TGTGCCAGCAGCACCTGGCAGGGGGCGCGGGTCACCGGGGAGCTGTTTTTT. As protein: CASSTWQGARVTGELFF.

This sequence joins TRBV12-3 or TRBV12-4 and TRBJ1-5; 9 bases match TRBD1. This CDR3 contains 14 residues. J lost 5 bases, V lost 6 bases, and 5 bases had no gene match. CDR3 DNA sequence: TGTGCCAGCAGCTGGGGACAGGGCCATCAGCCCCAGCATTTT. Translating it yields CASSWGQGHQPQHF.

The CDR3 bases are TGTGCCACCGTGACAGGGGCCACGCCAACTAATGAAAAACTGTTTTTT. Translated: CATVTGATPTNEKLFF. The chain is built from TRBV15 and TRBJ1-4; 8 bases are a match to TRBD1. Germline CDR1 and CDR2: LNHNV and YYDKDF (reference sequence). J was trimmed by 0 bases and V by 8 bases; bases with no gene match: 8. The CDR3 loop spans 16 amino acids.

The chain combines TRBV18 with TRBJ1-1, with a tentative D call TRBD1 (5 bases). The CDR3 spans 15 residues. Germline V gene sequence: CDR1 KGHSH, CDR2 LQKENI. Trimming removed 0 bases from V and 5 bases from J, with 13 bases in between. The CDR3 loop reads CASSPPSGSRTEAFF. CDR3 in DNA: TGTGCCAGCTCACCACCATCAGGGTCTCGGACTGAAGCTTTCTTT. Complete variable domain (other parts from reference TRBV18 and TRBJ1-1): NAGVMQNPRHLVRRRGQEARLRCSPMKGHSHVYWYRQLPEEGLKFMVYLQKENIIDESGMPKERFSAEFPKEGPSILRIQQVVRGDSAAYFCASSPPSGSRTEAFFGQGTRLTVV.

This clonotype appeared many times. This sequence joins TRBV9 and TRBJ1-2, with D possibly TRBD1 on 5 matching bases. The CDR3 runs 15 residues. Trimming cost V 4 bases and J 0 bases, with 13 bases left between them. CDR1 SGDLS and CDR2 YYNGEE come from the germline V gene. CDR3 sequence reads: CASSQGSGANYGYTF. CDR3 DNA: TGTGCCAGCAGCCAGGGATCGGGGGCTAACTATGGCTACACCTTC.

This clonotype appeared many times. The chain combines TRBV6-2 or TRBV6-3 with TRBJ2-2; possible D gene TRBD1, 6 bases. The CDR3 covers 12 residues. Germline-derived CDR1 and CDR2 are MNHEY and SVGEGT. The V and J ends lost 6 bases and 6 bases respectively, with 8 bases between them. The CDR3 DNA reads TGTGCCAGCAGACAGGGTCCCGGGGAGCTGTTTTTT. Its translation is CASRQGPGELFF.

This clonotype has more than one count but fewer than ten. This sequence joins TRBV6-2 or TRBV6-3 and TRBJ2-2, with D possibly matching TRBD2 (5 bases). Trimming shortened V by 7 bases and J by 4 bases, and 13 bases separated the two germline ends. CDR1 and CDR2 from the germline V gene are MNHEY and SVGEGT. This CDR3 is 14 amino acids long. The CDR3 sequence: CASTKRRSTGELFF. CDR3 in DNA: TGTGCCAGCACCAAGCGGAGAAGCACCGGGGAGCTGTTTTTT.

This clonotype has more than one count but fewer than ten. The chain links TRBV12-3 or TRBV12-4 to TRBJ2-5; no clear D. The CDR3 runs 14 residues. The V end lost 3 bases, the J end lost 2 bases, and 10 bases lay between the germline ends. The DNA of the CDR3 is TGTGCCAGCAGTTTCTCGGATTTACAAGAGACCCAGTACTTC. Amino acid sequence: CASSFSDLQETQYF.

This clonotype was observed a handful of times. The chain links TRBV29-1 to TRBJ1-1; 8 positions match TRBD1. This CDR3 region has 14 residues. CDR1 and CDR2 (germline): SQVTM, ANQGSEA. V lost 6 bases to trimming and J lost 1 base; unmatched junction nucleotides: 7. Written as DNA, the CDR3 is TGCAGCGTCCGCCCCGGGACAGGGAACACTGAAGCTTTCTTT. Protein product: CSVRPGTGNTEAFF.

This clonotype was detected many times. Here the CDR3 DNA reads TGTGCCAGCAGTTATTTACAGGGGAACACTGAAGCTTTCTTT. Translated: CASSYLQGNTEAFF. The chain has TRBV6-5 and TRBJ1-1, with D possibly matching TRBD1 (6 bases). Germline lookup yields CDR1 MNHEY and CDR2 SVGAGI. The CDR3 has 14 amino acids. V dropped 3 bases and J dropped 1 base, with 9 bases sitting between them.

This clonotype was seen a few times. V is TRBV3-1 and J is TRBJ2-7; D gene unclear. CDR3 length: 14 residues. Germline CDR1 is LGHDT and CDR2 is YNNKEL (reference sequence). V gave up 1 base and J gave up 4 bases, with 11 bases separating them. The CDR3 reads CASSQGPSLYEQYF. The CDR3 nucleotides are TGTGCCAGCAGCCAAGGGCCTAGTTTGTACGAGCAGTACTTC.

The CDR3 nucleotides are TGCGCCAGCAGCCAAGCCTCGGACAGGGCGCACACCGGGGAGCTGTTTTTT. It is translated as CASSQASDRAHTGELFF. This chain connects TRBV4-1 to TRBJ2-2; 8 bases map to TRBD1. Looked up from germline, CDR1 is MGHRA and CDR2 is YSYEKL. The CDR3 loop spans 17 amino acids. V gave up 1 base and J gave up 3 bases; unmatched junction bases: 7.

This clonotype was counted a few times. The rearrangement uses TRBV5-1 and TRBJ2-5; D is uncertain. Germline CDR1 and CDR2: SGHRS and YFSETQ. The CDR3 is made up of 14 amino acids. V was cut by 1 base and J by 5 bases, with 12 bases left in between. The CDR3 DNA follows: TGCGCCAGCAGCTTGTACTCGTTAGGGGAGACCCAGTACTTC. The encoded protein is CASSLYSLGETQYF.

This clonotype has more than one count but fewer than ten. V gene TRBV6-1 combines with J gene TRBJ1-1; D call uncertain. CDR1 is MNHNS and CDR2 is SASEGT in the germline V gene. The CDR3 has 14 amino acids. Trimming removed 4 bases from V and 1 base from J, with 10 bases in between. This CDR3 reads CASSGGSSNTEAFF. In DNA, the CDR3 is TGTGCCAGCAGTGGTGGGAGTTCGAACACTGAAGCTTTCTTT.

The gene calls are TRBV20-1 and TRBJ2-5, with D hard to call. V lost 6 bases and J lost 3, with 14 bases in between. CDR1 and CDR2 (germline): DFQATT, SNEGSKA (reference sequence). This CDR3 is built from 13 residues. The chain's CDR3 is CSATKGFEETQYF. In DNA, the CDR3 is TGCAGTGCCACGAAAGGGTTTGAAGAGACCCAGTACTTC.

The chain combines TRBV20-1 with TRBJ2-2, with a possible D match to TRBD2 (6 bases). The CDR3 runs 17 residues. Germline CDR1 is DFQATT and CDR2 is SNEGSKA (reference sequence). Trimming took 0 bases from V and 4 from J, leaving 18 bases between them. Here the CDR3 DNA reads TGCAGTGCTAGAGATGGCACTAGCAGCCCCGGCACCGGGGAGCTGTTTTTT. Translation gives CSARDGTSSPGTGELFF.

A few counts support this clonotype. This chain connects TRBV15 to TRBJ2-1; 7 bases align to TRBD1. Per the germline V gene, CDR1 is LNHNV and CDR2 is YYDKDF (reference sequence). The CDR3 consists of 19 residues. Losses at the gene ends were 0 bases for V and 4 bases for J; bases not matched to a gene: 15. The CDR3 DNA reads TGTGCCACCAGCAGAGATCGGGACAGTTATATGCCCACTTACAATGAGCAGTTCTTC. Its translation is CATSRDRDSYMPTYNEQFF.

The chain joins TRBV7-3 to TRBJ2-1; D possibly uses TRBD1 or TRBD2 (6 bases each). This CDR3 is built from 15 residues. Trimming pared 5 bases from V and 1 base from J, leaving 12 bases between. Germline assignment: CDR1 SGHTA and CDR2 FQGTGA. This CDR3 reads CASSQLGGSYNEQFF. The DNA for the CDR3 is TGTGCCAGCAGCCAACTAGGGGGGTCCTACAATGAGCAGTTCTTC.

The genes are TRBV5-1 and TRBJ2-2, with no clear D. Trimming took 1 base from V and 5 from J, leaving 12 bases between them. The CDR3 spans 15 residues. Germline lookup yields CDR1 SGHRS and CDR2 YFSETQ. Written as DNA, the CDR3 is TGCGCCAGCAGCTTGAAGGCCCTTGGGACCGGGGAGCTGTTTTTT. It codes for CASSLKALGTGELFF.

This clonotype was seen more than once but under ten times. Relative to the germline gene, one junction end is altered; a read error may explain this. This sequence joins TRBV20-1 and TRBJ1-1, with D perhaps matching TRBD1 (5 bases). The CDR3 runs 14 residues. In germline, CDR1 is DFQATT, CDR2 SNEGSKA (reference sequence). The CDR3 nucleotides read TGCAGTGCTTTCTCGACAGCTGTGAACGCTGAAGCTTTCTTT. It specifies CSAFSTAVNAEAFF.

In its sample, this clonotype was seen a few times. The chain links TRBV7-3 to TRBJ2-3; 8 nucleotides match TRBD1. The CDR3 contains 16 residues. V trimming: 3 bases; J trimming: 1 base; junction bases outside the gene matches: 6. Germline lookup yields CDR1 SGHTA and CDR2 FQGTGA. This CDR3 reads CASSLPTGEGTDTQYF. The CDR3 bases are TGTGCCAGCAGCTTGCCGACAGGGGAGGGCACAGATACGCAGTATTTT.

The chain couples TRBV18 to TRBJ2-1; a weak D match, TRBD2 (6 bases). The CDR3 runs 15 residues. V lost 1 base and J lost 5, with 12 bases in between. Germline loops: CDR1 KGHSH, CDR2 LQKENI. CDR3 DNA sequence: TGTGCCAGCTCACCACGCTCGGGGGTCCACAATGAGCAGTTCTTC. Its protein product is CASSPRSGVHNEQFF.

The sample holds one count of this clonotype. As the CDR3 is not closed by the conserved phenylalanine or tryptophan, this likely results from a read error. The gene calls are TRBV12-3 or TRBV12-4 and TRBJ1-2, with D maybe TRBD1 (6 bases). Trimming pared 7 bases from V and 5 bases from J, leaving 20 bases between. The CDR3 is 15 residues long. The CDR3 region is CASNGGGAASYGYTL. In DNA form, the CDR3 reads TGTGCCAGCAACGGAGGGGGGGCGGCTAGTTATGGCTACACCTTA.

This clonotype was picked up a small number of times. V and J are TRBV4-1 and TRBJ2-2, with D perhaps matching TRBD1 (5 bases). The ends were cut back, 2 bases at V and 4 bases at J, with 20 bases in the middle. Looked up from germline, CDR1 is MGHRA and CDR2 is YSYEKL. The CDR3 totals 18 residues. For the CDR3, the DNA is TGCGCCAGCAGCCAATGGGGCACACGGTCTGTCGGCACCGGGGAGCTGTTTTTT. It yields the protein CASSQWGTRSVGTGELFF.

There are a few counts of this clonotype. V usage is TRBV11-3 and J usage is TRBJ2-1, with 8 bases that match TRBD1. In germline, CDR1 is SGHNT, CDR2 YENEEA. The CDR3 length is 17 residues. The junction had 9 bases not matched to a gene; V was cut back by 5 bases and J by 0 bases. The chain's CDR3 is CASSEDRGIYSYNEQFF. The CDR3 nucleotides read TGTGCCAGCAGCGAAGACAGGGGCATCTACTCCTACAATGAGCAGTTCTTC.

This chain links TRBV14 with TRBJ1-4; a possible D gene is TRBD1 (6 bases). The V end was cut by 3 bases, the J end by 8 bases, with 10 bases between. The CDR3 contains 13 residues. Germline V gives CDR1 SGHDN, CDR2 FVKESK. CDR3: CASSQGAREKLFF. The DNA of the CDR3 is TGTGCCAGCAGCCAGGGGGCTCGGGAAAAACTGTTTTTT.